The sequence of this T cell receptor (beta chain) was determined in a study of CD4 T cells in relation to SARS-CoV-2 and coronaviruses. For the study at large: Convalescent donors were aged about 21 to 75, with median roughly 40 years. Of the patients, 7 or 8 were male, a few female, two Hispanic. Study observations and caveats: Crossreactivity was assessed only for spike protein, not other viral proteins.

As to this clone: Its specificity is unknown.

Only in-frame clones appear in the TCRdb table, and some are missing; sequencing was by immunoSEQ multiplex PCR. The sample records tens of thousands of clones, 70% to 90% being singletons. V was clipped by 4 bases and J by 4 bases; unmatched bases: 2. This CDR3 is built from 12 residues. The V gene's germline CDR1 is SGHRS and CDR2 YFSETQ. The sequenced material came from memory CD4+ T cells from PBMCs. The chain employs TRBV5-1 and TRBJ2-7; 7 bases line up with TRBD1. The clonotype originates from an adult with COVID-19. The CDR3 reads CASSRQGYEQYF. For the CDR3, the DNA is TGCGCCAGCAGCCGACAGGGATACGAGCAGTACTTC.